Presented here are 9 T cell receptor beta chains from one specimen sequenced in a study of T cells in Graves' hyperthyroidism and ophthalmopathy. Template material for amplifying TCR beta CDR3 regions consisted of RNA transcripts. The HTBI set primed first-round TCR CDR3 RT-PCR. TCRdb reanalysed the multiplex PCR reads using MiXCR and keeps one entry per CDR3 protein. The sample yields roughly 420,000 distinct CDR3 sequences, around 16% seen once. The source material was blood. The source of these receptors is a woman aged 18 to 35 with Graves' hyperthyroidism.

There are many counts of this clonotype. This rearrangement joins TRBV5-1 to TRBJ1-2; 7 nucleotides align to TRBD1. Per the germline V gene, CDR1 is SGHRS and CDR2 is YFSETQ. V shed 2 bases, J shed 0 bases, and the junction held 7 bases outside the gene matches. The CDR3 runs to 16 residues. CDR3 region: CASSFTGDKANYGYTF. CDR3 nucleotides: TGCGCCAGCAGCTTCACAGGGGATAAGGCTAACTATGGCTACACCTTC.

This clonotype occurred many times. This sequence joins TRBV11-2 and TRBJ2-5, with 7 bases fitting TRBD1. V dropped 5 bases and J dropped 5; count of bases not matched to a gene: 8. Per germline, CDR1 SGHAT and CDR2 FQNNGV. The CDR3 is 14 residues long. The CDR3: CASSATGTAETQYF. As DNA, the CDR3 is TGTGCCAGCAGCGCGACCGGGACAGCGGAGACCCAGTACTTC. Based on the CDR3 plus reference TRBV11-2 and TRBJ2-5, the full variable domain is EAGVAQSPRYKIIEKRQSVAFWCNPISGHATLYWYQQILGQGPKLLIQFQNNGVVDDSQLPKDRFSAERLKGVDSTLKIQPAKLEDSAVYLCASSATGTAETQYFGPGTRLLVL.

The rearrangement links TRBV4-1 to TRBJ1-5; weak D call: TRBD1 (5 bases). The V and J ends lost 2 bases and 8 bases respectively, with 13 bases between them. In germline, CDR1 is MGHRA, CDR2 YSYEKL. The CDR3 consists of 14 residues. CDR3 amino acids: CASSQTGGEKPQHF. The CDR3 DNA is TGCGCCAGCAGCCAAACTGGGGGGGAGAAGCCCCAGCATTTT.

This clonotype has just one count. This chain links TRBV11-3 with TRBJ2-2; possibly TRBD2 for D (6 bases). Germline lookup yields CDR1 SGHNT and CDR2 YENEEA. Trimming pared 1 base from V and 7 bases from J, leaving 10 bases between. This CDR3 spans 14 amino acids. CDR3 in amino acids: CASSLVSGVGELFF. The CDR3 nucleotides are TGTGCCAGCAGCTTAGTCTCGGGAGTCGGGGAGCTGTTTTTT.

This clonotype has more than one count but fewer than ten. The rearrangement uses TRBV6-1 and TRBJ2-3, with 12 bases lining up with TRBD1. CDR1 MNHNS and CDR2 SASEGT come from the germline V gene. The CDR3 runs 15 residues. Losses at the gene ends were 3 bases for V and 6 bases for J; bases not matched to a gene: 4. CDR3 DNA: TGTGCCAGCAGTGAGGGGACAGGGGGCAGCGATACGCAGTATTTT. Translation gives CASSEGTGGSDTQYF.

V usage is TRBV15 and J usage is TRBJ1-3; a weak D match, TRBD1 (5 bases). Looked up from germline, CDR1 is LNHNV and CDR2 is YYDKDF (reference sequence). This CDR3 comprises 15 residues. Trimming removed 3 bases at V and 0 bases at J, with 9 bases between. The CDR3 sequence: CATSRTASSGNTIYF. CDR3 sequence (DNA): TGTGCCACCAGCAGGACAGCCAGCTCTGGAAACACCATATATTTT. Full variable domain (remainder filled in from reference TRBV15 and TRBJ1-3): DAMVIQNPRYQVTQFGKPVTLSCSQTLNHNVMYWYQQKSSQAPKLLFHYYDKDFNNEADTPDNFQSRRPNTSFCFLDIRSPGLGDTAMYLCATSRTASSGNTIYFGEGSWLTVV.

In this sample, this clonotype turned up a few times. CDR3 sequence: CASSSSGLAGAYEQYF. CDR3 in DNA: TGCGCCAGCAGCTCCTCGGGACTAGCGGGGGCCTACGAGCAGTACTTC. The chain employs TRBV5-1 and TRBJ2-7, with 14 bases fitting TRBD2. The germline CDR1 and CDR2 sequences are SGHRS and YFSETQ. Trimming took 3 bases from V and 2 from J; bases not matched to a gene: 4. The CDR3 totals 16 residues.

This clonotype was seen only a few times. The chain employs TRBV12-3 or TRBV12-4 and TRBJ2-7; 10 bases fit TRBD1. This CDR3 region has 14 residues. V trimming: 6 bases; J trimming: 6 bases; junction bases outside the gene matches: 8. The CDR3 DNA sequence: TGTGCCAGCAGAAAGACAGGGGGCGACGCCGAGCAGTACTTC. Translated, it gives CASRKTGGDAEQYF.

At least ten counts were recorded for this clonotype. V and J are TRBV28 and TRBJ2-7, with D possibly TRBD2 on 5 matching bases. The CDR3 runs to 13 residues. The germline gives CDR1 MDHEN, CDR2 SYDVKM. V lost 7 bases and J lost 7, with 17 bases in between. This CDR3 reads CASNSEVPGEQYF. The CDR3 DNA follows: TGTGCCAGCAATAGTGAGGTTCCGGGGGAGCAGTACTTC.